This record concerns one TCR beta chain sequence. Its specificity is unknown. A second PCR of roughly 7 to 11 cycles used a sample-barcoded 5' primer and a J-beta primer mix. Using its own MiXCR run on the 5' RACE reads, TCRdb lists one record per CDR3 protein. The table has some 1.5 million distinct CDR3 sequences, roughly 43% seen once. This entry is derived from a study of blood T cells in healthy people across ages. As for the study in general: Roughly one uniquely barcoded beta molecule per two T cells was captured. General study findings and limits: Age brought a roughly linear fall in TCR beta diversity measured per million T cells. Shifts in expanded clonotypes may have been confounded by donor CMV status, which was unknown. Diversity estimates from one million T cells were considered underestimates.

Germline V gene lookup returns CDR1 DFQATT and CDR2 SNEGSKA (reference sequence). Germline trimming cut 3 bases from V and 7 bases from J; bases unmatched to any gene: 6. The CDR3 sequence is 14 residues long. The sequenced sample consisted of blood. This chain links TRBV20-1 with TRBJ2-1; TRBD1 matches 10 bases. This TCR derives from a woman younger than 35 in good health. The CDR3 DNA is TGCAGTGCTAGGTGGGACAGGGGTCGTAATGAGCAGTTCTTC. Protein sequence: CSARWDRGRNEQFF.